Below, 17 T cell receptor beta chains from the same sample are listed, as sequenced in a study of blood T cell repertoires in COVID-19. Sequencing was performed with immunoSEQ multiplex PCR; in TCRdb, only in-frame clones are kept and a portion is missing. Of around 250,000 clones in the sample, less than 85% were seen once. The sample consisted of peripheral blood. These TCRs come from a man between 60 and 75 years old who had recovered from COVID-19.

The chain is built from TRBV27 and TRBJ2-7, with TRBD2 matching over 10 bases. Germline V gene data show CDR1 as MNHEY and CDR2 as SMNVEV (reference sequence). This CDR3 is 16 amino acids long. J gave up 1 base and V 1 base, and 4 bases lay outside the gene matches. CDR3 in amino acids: CASSLWASGSSYEQYF. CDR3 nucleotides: TGTGCCAGCAGTTTATGGGCTAGCGGGAGTTCCTACGAGCAGTACTTC.

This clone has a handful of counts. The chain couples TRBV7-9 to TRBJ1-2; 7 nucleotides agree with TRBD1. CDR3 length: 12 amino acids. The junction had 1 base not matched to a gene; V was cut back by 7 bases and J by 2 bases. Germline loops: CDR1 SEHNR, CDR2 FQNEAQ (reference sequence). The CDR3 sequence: CASTGQNYGYTF. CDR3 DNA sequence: TGTGCCAGCACGGGACAGAACTATGGCTACACCTTC. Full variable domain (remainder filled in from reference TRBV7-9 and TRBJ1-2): DTGVSQNPRHKITKRGQNVTFRCDPISEHNRLYWYRQTLGQGPEFLTYFQNEAQLEKSRLLSDRFSAERPKGSFSTLEIQRTEQGDSAMYLCASTGQNYGYTFGSGTRLTVV.

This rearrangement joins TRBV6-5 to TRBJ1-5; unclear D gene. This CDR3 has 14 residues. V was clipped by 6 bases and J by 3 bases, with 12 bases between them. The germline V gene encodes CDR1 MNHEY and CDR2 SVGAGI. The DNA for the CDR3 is TGTGCCAGCAGCCTAGAGGGAAACAATCAGCCCCAGCATTTT. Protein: CASSLEGNNQPQHF.

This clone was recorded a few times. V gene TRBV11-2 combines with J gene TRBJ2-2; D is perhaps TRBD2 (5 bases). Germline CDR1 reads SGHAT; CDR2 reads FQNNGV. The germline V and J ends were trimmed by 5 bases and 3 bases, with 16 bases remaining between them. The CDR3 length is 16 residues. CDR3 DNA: TGTGCCAGCAGCCGCTCAGGACTGGGTCACACCGGGGAGCTGTTTTTT. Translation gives CASSRSGLGHTGELFF.

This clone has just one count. CDR3: CASSYSPWRVPSYEQYF. As DNA, the CDR3 is TGTGCCAGCAGTTACTCCCCCTGGCGGGTGCCCTCCTACGAGCAGTACTTC. This sequence joins TRBV6-2 or TRBV6-3 and TRBJ2-7; TRBD2 is a possible D gene (5 bases). The V end lost 0 bases, the J end lost 0 bases, and 15 bases lay between the germline ends. This CDR3 is built from 17 residues. Germline assignment: CDR1 MNHEY and CDR2 SVGEGT.

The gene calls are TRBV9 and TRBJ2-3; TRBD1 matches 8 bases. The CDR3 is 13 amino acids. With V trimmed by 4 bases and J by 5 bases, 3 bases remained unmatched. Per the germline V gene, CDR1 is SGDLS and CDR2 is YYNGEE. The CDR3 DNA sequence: TGTGCCAGCAGCTCCGACAGGGGAGATACGCAGTATTTT. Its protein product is CASSSDRGDTQYF.

The chain's CDR3 is CASSTTANTEAFF. CDR3 in DNA: TGTGCCAGCAGCACGACAGCGAACACTGAAGCTTTCTTT. The chain is built from TRBV11-3 and TRBJ1-1; D is possibly TRBD1 (5 bases). V lost 5 bases, J lost 1 base, and 8 bases lay in between. The CDR3 length is 13 residues. Germline V CDR1 and CDR2: SGHNT, YENEEA.

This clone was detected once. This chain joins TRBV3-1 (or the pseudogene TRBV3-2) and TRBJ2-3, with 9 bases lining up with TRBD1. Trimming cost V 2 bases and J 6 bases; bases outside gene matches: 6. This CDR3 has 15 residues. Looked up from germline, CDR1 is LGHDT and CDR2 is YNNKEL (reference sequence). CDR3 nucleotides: TGTGCCAGCAGCCAACCCGGGACAGGGTCGGATACGCAGTATTTT. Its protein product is CASSQPGTGSDTQYF.

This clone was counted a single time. The CDR3 DNA reads TGTGCCAGCTCACCGGGGTCGGGGACAAATTCACCCCTCCACTTT. Translation: CASSPGSGTNSPLHF. The gene calls are TRBV18 and TRBJ1-6, with D tentatively TRBD1 (6 bases). The CDR3 covers 15 residues. Germline loops: CDR1 KGHSH, CDR2 LQKENI. Trimming shortened V by 3 bases and J by 7 bases, and 13 bases separated the two germline ends.

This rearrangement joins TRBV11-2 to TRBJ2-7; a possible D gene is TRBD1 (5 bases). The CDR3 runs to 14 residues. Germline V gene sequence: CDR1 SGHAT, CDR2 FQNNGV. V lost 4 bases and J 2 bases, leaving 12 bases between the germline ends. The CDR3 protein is CASSYSTATYEQYF. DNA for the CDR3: TGTGCCAGCAGCTACTCGACAGCAACCTACGAGCAGTACTTC.

CDR3 amino acids: CASSLRGTYYEQYF. In DNA form, the CDR3 reads TGTGCCAGCAGTTTAAGGGGCACTTACTACGAGCAGTACTTC. This chain links TRBV28 with TRBJ2-7, with a tentative D call TRBD1 (5 bases). From germline, CDR1 is MDHEN and CDR2 SYDVKM. The CDR3 consists of 14 residues. Trimming pared 2 bases from V and 3 bases from J, leaving 11 bases between.

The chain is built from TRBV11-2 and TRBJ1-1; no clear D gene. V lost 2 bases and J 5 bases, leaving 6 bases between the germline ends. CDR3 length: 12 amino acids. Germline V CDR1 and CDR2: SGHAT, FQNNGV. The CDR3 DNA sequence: TGTGCCAGCAGCTTACAACGGACTGAAGCTTTCTTT. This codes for CASSLQRTEAFF.

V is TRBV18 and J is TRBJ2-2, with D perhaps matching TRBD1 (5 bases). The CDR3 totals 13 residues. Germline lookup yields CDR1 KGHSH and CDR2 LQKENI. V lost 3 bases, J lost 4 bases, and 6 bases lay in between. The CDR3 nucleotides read TGTGCCAGCTCACCGGGGCCCACCGGGGAGCTGTTTTTT. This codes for CASSPGPTGELFF.

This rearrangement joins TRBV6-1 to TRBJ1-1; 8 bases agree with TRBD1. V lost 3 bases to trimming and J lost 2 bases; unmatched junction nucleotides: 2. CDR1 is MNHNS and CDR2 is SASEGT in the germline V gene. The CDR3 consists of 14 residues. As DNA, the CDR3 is TGTGCCAGCAGTGAGGACAGGGTCAACACTGAAGCTTTCTTT. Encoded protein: CASSEDRVNTEAFF.

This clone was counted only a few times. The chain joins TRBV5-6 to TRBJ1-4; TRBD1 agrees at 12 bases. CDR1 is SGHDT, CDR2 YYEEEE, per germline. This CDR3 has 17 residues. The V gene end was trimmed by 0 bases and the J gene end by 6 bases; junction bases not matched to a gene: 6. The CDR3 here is CASSLAGTGGLDEKLFF. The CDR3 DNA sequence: TGTGCCAGCAGCTTGGCCGGGACAGGGGGCTTAGATGAAAAACTGTTTTTT.

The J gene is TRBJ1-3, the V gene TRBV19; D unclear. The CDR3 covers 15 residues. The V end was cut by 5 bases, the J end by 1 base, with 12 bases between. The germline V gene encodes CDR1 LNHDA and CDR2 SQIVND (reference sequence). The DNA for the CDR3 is TGTGCCAGTAGTCCCGAGACACTTTCTGGAAACACCATATATTTT. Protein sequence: CASSPETLSGNTIYF.

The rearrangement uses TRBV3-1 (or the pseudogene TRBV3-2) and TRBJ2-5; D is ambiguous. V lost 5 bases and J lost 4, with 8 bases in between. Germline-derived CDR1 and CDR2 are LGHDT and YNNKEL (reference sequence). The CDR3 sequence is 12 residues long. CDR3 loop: CASSSVGETQYF. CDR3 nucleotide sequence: TGTGCCAGCAGCTCGGTCGGAGAGACCCAGTACTTC.